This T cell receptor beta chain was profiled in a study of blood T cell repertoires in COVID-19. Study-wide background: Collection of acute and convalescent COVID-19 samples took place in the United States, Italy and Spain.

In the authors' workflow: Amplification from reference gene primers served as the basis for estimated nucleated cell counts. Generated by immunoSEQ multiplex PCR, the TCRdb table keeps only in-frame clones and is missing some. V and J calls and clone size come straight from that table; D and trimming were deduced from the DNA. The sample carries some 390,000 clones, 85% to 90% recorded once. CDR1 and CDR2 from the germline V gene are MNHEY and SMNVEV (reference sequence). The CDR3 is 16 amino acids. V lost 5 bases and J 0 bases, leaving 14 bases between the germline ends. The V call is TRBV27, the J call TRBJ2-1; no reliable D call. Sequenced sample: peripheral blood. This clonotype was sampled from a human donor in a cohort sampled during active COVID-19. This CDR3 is CASSTTLQSSYNEQFF. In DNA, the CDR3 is TGTGCCAGCAGTACAACCTTACAGAGCTCCTACAATGAGCAGTTCTTC.